Shown below are 13 T cell receptor beta chains from a single sample sequenced in a study of T cell responses to AZD1222 COVID-19 vaccine. Measured with immunoSEQ multiplex PCR; TCRdb has only the in-frame clones, and not every one. The top ten clones hold 4.4% of a sample with about 110,000 clones, under 90% of them seen once. Here the sequenced sample was peripheral blood, taken on day 0 of AZD1222 vaccination. These receptors came from an adult in good health.

The chain has TRBV27 and TRBJ1-4; no reliable D call. The CDR3 is made up of 13 amino acids. Germline CDR1 MNHEY, CDR2 SMNVEV (reference sequence). In nucleotides, the CDR3 is TGTGTCACCGGTCGGGGAAACAATGAAAAACTGTTTTTT. Protein product: CVTGRGNNEKLFF.

CDR3 loop: CAWRDTHSGNTIYF. The CDR3 DNA sequence: TGTGCCTGGAGGGACACCCACTCTGGAAACACCATATATTTT. The chain recombines TRBV30 with TRBJ1-3; possible D gene TRBD1, 5 bases. The CDR3 runs to 14 residues. Germline V gene lookup returns CDR1 GTSNPN and CDR2 SVGIG (reference sequence). Trimming took 3 bases from V and 0 from J, leaving 9 bases between them. Based on the CDR3 plus reference TRBV30 and TRBJ1-3, the full variable domain is SQTIHQWPATLVQPVGSPLSLECTVEGTSNPNLYWYRQAAGRGLQLLFYSVGIGQISSEVPQNLSASRPQDRQFILSSKKLLLSDSGFYLCAWRDTHSGNTIYFGEGSWLTVV.

The chain carries TRBV25-1 and TRBJ1-4; 8 bases are a match to TRBD1. The length of the CDR3 is 16 residues. Germline V gene data show CDR1 as MGHDK and CDR2 as SYGVNS. V was pared by 0 bases and J by 7 bases, with 7 bases of the junction left unmatched. CDR3 nucleotide sequence: TGTGCCAGCAGTGAATATAACGCAGGGGGCCGTGAAAAACTGTTTTTT. Translating it yields CASSEYNAGGREKLFF.

The chain recombines TRBV27 with TRBJ1-6; TRBD1 matches 7 bases. This CDR3 spans 15 amino acids. Trimming cost V 7 bases and J 8 bases; bases outside gene matches: 11. Per germline, CDR1 MNHEY and CDR2 SMNVEV (reference sequence). CDR3 in amino acids: CASKFTGAVDSPLHF. As DNA, the CDR3 is TGTGCCAGCAAATTTACAGGGGCCGTGGATTCACCCCTCCACTTT.

The chain combines TRBV2 with TRBJ2-2; the D call may be TRBD1 or TRBD2 (7 bases each). In germline, CDR1 is SNHLY, CDR2 FYNNEI. V gave up 8 bases and J gave up 7 bases, with 17 bases separating them. There are 14 residues in the CDR3. The CDR3 region is CASGRGLEGGELFF. The CDR3 DNA is TGTGCCAGCGGGAGGGGGCTTGAGGGCGGGGAGCTGTTTTTT.

This clone was seen a single time. The chain combines TRBV29-1 with TRBJ2-7; TRBD2 is a possible D gene (6 bases). Per germline, CDR1 SQVTM and CDR2 ANQGSEA. This CDR3 spans 12 amino acids. Trimming shortened V by 4 bases and J by 0 bases, and 7 bases separated the two germline ends. As DNA, the CDR3 is TGCAGCGTTGGGGGGGTCTCCTACGAGCAGTACTTC. This codes for CSVGGVSYEQYF.

This sequence joins TRBV21-1 and TRBJ2-3; the table calls TRBD1, which could not be checked here. TRBV21-1 is an annotated pseudogene. CDR3 size: 17 residues. This CDR3 reads CASSKGTLKTSTDTQYF. CDR3 nucleotides: TGTGCCAGCAGCAAAGGGACACTTAAAACTAGCACAGATACGCAGTATTTT.

In DNA, the CDR3 is TGTGCCAGCACCGAGGGGCAGCCCGGAGAGACCCAGTACTTC. Translating it yields CASTEGQPGETQYF. The chain joins TRBV2 to TRBJ2-5, with D possibly being TRBD1 or TRBD2 (5 bases each). The V end was cut by 7 bases, the J end by 4 bases, with 16 bases between. The length of the CDR3 is 14 residues. Germline-derived CDR1 and CDR2 are SNHLY and FYNNEI.

This clone was seen more than once but under ten times. The chain is built from TRBV7-6 and TRBJ1-1; D ambiguous. The V gene's germline CDR1 is SGHVS and CDR2 FNYEAQ. The CDR3 is 15 residues long. Trimming took off 5 bases at V and 1 base at J, with 14 bases between the two ends. CDR3 loop: CASSQNQVPNTEAFF. The CDR3 DNA reads as TGTGCCAGCAGCCAGAATCAGGTACCGAACACTGAAGCTTTCTTT.

This sequence joins TRBV12-2 and TRBJ2-7; the table assigns TRBD2, which was not confirmed against the DNA. TRBV12-2 is a pseudogene segment. CDR3 size: 11 residues. In nucleotides, the CDR3 is TGTGCAAGTCGCCCGACTAACGAGCAGTACTTC. Encoded protein: CASRPTNEQYF.

As regards this clone: This sequence may be a read error, since a much larger clone differs from it by one base. The gene calls are TRBV5-6 and TRBJ2-1; no clear D. From germline, CDR1 is SGHDT and CDR2 YYEEEE. The CDR3 contains 13 residues. In DNA, the CDR3 is TGTGCCGGCAGCTTGGCCTCCTACAATGAGCAGTTCTTC. It is translated as CAGSLASYNEQFF.

The gene calls are TRBV29-1 and TRBJ2-2; TRBD1 matches 8 bases. The CDR3 sequence is 15 residues long. The germline V gene encodes CDR1 SQVTM and CDR2 ANQGSEA. V shed 4 bases, J shed 3 bases, and the junction held 7 bases outside the gene matches. The CDR3 coding sequence is TGCAGCGTTGCCGGCGGGACAGGTCACACCGGGGAGCTGTTTTTT. Protein: CSVAGGTGHTGELFF.

The J gene is TRBJ1-5, the V gene TRBV7-8; a weak D match, TRBD1 (6 bases). Germline lookup yields CDR1 SGHVS and CDR2 FQNEAQ. The CDR3 consists of 15 residues. The V and J ends lost 5 bases and 1 base respectively, with 12 bases between them. CDR3 amino acids: CASSPVQGSNQPQHF. In nucleotides, the CDR3 is TGTGCCAGCAGCCCGGTGCAGGGGAGCAATCAGCCCCAGCATTTT. The variable domain in full, completed from reference TRBV7-8 and TRBJ1-5, reads GAGVSQSPRYKVAKRGQDVALRCDPISGHVSLFWYQQALGQGPEFLTYFQNEAQLDKSGLPSDRFFAERPEGSVSTLKIQRTQQEDSAVYLCASSPVQGSNQPQHFGDGTRLSIL.